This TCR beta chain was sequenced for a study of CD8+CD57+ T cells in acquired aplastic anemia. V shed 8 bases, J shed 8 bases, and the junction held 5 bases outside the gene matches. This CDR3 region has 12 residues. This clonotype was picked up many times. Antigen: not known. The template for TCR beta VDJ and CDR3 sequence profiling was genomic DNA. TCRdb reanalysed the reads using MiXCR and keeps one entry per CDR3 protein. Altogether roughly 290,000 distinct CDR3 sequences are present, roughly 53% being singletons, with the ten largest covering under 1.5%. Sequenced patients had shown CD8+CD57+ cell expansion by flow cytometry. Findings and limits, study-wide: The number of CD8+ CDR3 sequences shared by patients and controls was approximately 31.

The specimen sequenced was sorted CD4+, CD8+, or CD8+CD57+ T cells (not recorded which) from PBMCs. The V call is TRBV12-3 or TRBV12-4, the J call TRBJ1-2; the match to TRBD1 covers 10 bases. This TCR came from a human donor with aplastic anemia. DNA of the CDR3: TGTGCCAGCCGAGGGACAGGGGAGGGCTACACCTTC. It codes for CASRGTGEGYTF.